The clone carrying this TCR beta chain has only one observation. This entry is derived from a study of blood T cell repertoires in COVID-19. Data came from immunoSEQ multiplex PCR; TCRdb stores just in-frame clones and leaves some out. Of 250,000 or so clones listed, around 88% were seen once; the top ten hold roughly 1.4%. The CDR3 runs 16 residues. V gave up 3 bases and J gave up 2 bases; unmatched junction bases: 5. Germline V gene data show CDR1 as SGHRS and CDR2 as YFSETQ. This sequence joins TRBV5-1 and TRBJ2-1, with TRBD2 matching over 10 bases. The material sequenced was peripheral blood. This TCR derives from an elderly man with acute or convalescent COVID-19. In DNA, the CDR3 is TGCGCCAGCAGCTCAGGGACTAGCGAGACCTACAATGAGCAGTTCTTC. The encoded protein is CASSSGTSETYNEQFF.